This T cell receptor (beta chain) was obtained from a study of T cells after yellow fever vaccination. Looking at the study overall: Fractions of low cell number were prepared using SMART-Seq v4 Ultra Low Input.

The TCR cDNA carried a universal primer site and UMIs from 5'RACE template switching. TCRdb itself ran the 5' RACE reads through MiXCR, one entry per CDR3 protein. The table shows approximately 550,000 distinct CDR3 sequences, with about 13% occurring only once. This clonotype was recorded a few times. No antigen is known for it. Points from the study as a whole: Weaker overall, the secondary response nonetheless peaked faster (day 5 versus 15). Clones that expanded after primary vaccination mostly reappeared after the booster (96% CD4, approximately 87% CD8).

After removal of 1 base from V and 4 bases from J, the junction contained 15 bases not matched to a gene. CDR1 is DFQATT, CDR2 SNEGSKA, per germline (reference sequence). The CDR3 totals 18 residues. Source: PBMCs, taken on the day of the yellow fever booster vaccination. The sequence derives from a man aged 30 to 45 who received the YFV17D yellow fever vaccine. V gene TRBV20-1 combines with J gene TRBJ2-2; TRBD2 matches at 7 bases. CDR3 in DNA: TGCAGTGCTAGAGGTCTCGGAGCGGGACCCTCGGGCACCGGGGAGCTGTTTTTT. It translates to CSARGLGAGPSGTGELFF.